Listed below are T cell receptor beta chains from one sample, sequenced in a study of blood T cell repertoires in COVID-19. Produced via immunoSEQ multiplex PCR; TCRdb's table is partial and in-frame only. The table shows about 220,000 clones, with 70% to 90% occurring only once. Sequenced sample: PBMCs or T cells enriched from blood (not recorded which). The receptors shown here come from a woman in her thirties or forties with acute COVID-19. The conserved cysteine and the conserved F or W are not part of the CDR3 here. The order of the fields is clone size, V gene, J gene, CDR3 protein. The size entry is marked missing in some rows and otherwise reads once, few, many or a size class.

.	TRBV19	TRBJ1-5	ASSSTGNFLNQPQH
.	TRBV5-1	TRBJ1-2	ASTLTGGEAGYT
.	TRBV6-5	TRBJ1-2	ASTNGDTLSGYT
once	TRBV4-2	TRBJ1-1	ASSQGANTEAF
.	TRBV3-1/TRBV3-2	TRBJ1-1	ASSLRGTEAF
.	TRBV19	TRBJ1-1	ASSIAWSEEAF
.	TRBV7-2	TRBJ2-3	ASSPRQGVDTQY
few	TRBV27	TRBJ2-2	ASSRQGPNTGELF
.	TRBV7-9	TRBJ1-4	ASSRSPTNEKLF
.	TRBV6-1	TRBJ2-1	ASSDEALAGGFDEQF
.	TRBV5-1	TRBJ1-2	ASSELRGRGGYT
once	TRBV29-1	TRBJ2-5	SVDYRDGETQY
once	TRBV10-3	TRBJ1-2	AISESTGYGYT
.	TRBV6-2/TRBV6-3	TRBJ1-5	ASSNHRDRNQPQH
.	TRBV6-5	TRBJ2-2	ASSEIQGAPGELF
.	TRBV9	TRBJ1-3	ASSVPGNTIY
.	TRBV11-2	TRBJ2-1	ASSLDLQDEQF
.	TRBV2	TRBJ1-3	ASSIVSGNTIY
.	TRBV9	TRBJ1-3	ASSVAPLDNSGNTIY
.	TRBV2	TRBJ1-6	ASSGWQRGSPLH
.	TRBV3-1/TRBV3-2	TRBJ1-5	ASSQGMDRVRGPQH
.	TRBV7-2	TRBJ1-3	ASSFEVPSGNTIY
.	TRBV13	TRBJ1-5	ASSLWGASQPQH
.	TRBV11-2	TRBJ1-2	ASSSGTGGADGYT
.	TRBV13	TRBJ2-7	ASSRTGYSYEQY
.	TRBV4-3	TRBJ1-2	ASSRTTGTVNYGYT
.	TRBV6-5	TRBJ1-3	YLSSGNTIY
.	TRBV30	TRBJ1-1	AWSVHPKAF